The 2 T cell receptor beta chains presented below share a single source sample, sequenced in a study of cytomegalovirus exposure and HLA in healthy donors. Primers for the PCR totalled 60 Vbeta and 13 Jbeta. TCRdb's table, derived via immunoSEQ multiplex PCR, lists solely in-frame clones and lacks some. The sample holds approximately 160,000 clones, more than 60% seen once. Sequenced: PBMCs. Every receptor here comes from a woman aged 35 to 49 in good health and CMV-seropositive.

This chain links TRBV7-9 with TRBJ1-1, with a tentative D call TRBD1 (6 bases). The CDR3 sequence is 14 residues long. Germline V gene data show CDR1 as SEHNR and CDR2 as FQNEAQ (reference sequence). Trimming took off 5 bases at V and 10 bases at J, with 20 bases between the two ends. CDR3 DNA: TGTGCCAGCAGCGCCGAAACAGGGTTTTCTCGAGCTTTCTTT. It encodes CASSAETGFSRAFF.

The genes are TRBV28 and TRBJ1-3; no firm D call. The V end was cut by 1 base, the J end by 4 bases, with 8 bases between. Germline CDR1 is MDHEN and CDR2 is SYDVKM. This CDR3 region has 14 residues. This CDR3 is CASSLSIPGNTIYF. Written as DNA, the CDR3 is TGTGCCAGCAGTTTATCTATACCCGGAAACACCATATATTTT. The variable domain in full, completed from reference TRBV28 and TRBJ1-3, reads DVKVTQSSRYLVKRTGEKVFLECVQDMDHENMFWYRQDPGLGLRLIYFSYDVKMKEKGDIPEGYSVSREKKERFSLILESASTNQTSMYLCASSLSIPGNTIYFGEGSWLTVV.